A single T cell receptor (beta chain) is shown here with its context. Its antigen is not yet known. Base qualities are not provided; no much larger clone lies one nucleotide away. These data are taken from a study of cytomegalovirus exposure and HLA in healthy donors (dated by TCRdb to about 2017). For the wider study: In an earlier analysis of 587 of the donors, 250 to 350 Gb of sequence data and 117 million unique TCR beta sequences from 180 million or so T cells were reported. An early release that covered about 600 HLA-typed donors contained approximately 300 gigabases of sequencing data and 70 million to 100 million unique TCR sequences. Of the approximately 400 genotyped donors, more than 75% were placed in the genetic ancestry cluster associated with self-reported Caucasian donors. The study aimed to test whether signatures of past pathogen exposure could be identified by cataloging public T cell receptors. The T cell repertoires of some 700 subjects were profiled by immunosequencing and related to cytomegalovirus serostatus. A separate validation cohort of about 110 different subjects was used in addition to the approximately 700-subject first cohort. To predict cytomegalovirus infection status, the study brought together high-throughput TCR immunosequencing, statistical association of individual TCRs with disease status, and machine learning. A later analysis re-analyzed previously published TCR beta repertoires from 666 donors and added high-resolution HLA genotyping to study TCR occurrence patterns. Rather than drawing on any new phenotypic data, the later analysis identified candidate immune exposures from TCR beta sequences and the way those sequences occurred across donors. An earlier analysis of approximately 580 of the donors used high-throughput TCR beta sequencing to judge whether each TCR beta V gene segment behaved as functional or pseudogenic. Alongside the repertoire data, information on donor age, sex, ethnicity and CMV serostatus was compiled. A later genetic analysis used genome-wide SNP genotypes for about 65% of the roughly 670 donors, treating that subset as a discovery cohort. All discovery cohort repertoires had been generated using a single sequencing platform. HLA typing covered class I and class II loci at four-digit resolution. Typing coverage differed by locus: A, B, C, DRB1 and DQB1 were typed in about 629-640 donors, DQA1 in roughly 510, DPA1 in some 570, and DPB1 in roughly 450. Roughly five DR-DQ haplotypes were treated as single units for association and clustering because of strong linkage in the cohort. Among under 450 genotyped donors of the cohort, an average of roughly 240,000 unique TCR beta nucleotide sequences were sequenced per donor, roughly a sixth of them non-productive. Overall study results and their limits: CMV serostatus was the only immune exposure information available for the cohort. An association between a missense DCLRE1C variant and V-gene and J-gene trimming of TCR beta chains was found in a later genetic analysis and replicated in an independent cohort. When HLA alleles, especially DR and DQ, strongly co-occurred, attributing TCR associations to individual alleles was difficult. A few of the identified cytomegalovirus-associated TCR beta chains were confirmed in vitro to be specific for cytomegalovirus antigens. The sequencing pipeline was judged likely to have produced a cluster of highly shared sequence variants as a technical artifact. Cytomegalovirus status was reported to be diagnosed by the classifier with high specificity and sensitivity in both the original and validation cohorts. Approximately 18 rarely observed V segments, including chromosome 9 orphons, were excluded from the earlier analysis of some 590 of the donors because counts were too low. A further reported finding was that TCR beta sequences accurately predicted the HLA-A and HLA-B alleles for most subjects in the first cohort. A later analysis found that TCR association rates varied across HLA loci, with DRB1 alleles showing the most associated TCRs and HLA-C alleles the fewest. A total of about 150 TCR beta chains were listed by the study as associated with cytomegalovirus. Linkage disequilibrium might explain the correlated functional status among segregating V segments, but an unknown experimental factor could not be ruled out. In an earlier analysis of approximately 590 of the donors, most TCR beta V segments were observed in productive rearrangements about 90% or about 30% of the time, broadly matching IMGT annotations. HLA typing was unavailable for some donors at each locus, so association tests used only the typed subset. In a later analysis, HLA-associated TCR beta chains showed more clonal expansion and lower generation probabilities than non-associated chains that were equally common. The authors suggested that the approach could potentially be generalized to other disease states and immunological phenotypes. Compared with the roughly 670-donor mean, donors in an Asian-associated ancestry cluster had fewer N-insertions in productive TCRs, according to a later genetic analysis. This cohort had only TCR beta chains sequenced, and the lack of alpha or paired-chain data limited which features could be detected. The 87-base-pair reads could not distinguish some IMGT-functional V segments, including TRBV6-2 and TRBV6-3, so those segments were excluded. Most TCR sequences were observed very rarely across donors, whereas some public TCRs were present in many individuals. According to a later analysis, parvovirus B19, influenza, CMV and Epstein-Barr virus appeared linked to several top co-occurrence clusters. At a false discovery rate of 0.05, a later analysis linked around 15,000 TCR beta sequences to specific HLA alleles. Sequencing depth was assumed to be roughly uniform across donors in the presence/absence analyses, though that assumption may not hold. According to a later analysis, most CMV-associated TCR beta chains appeared to be HLA-restricted, and the HLA associations seemed to be driven largely by CMV exposure.

The cohort consisted of some 670 healthy bone marrow donors. All cohort members were sampled while nominally healthy, although unrecorded immune exposures were likely present. The donor tested CMV seropositive and was one of the 289 seropositive cohort members. A peripheral blood sample was collected from each donor, and TCR beta sequencing was performed on peripheral blood mononuclear cells. The Qiagen DNeasy Blood Extraction Kit was used to extract genomic DNA from the blood cell samples. The CDR3 numbers 15 residues from cysteine through phenylalanine. The DNA shown is the 45-base CDR3, in frame from base 1. Between the V and J ends, shortened by 1 base and 0 bases respectively, the junction contains 7 bases. CDR1 SGHVS and CDR2 FQNEAQ were looked up in the germline V gene. The library was generated by the immunoSEQ multiplex PCR assay. For the multiplex PCR, a mixture combining 60 forward primers for TCR Vbeta segments and 13 reverse primers for TCR Jbeta segments was used. Amplification of the CDR3 region of rearranged TCR beta genes was performed with a multiplex PCR assay on genomic DNA. Amplified TCR beta libraries were sequenced as 87-base-pair reads on the Illumina HiSeq System. The authors' pipeline ran thus. Across the 640 or so repertoires, a later analysis counted approximately 83 million unique TCR beta chains, around 10 million of which were shared by at least two donors. A nearest-neighbor algorithm error-corrected the raw reads and collapsed the reads into unique sequences, merging closely related sequences to remove PCR and sequencing errors. CDR3 sequences were aligned to IMGT reference sequences to assign V, D and J gene segments. Each retained sequence needed at least a six-nucleotide match to both a V gene segment and a J gene segment. Rearrangements were called productive when the CDR3 lacked stop codons and stayed in frame with V and J; all others were non-productive. Following IMGT convention, CDR3 was defined as the stretch from the second conserved V-encoded cysteine to the conserved J-encoded phenylalanine. In an earlier analysis of around 600 of the donors, sequences lacking an unambiguous match to a single V gene segment were excluded. In an earlier analysis of some 590 of the donors, V segments were called functional above 56.7% productive rearrangements and were called segregating when the between-donor standard deviation exceeded 5%. A statistical classification framework was built to diagnose cytomegalovirus status from the catalog of TCR beta chain sequences. V and J gene assignment, in a later analysis, came from comparing TCR nucleotide sequences with IMGT/GENE-DB human TR gene sequences. A later analysis assigned CDR3 sequences and most-parsimonious VDJ recombination scenarios with the TCRdist pipeline. In a later analysis, each TCR beta chain was defined by its CDR3 amino acid sequence together with its V-gene family, and reads lacking a unique V-gene family were excluded. As a way to deal with suspected cross-contamination and a sequencing artifact, a later analysis dropped over 550 nucleotide sequences that were highly shared and had low generation probability. In a later analysis, a clonal expansion index for each public chain was calculated from normalized within-repertoire ranks of inferred template counts. In a later analysis, generation probabilities were computed using a VDJ recombination model fitted to out-of-frame rearrangements, and the results were checked against IGoR. In a later analysis, TCR-TCR, TCR-HLA and TCR-CMV co-occurrence was scored with hypergeometric tests, and a repertoire-size bias correction was applied to TCR pairs. False discovery rates were estimated in a later analysis by permuting HLA or CMV assignments 20 times. In a later analysis, co-occurring TCRs were grouped with DBSCAN, and TCRdist sequence similarity was added when clustering was performed within HLA-allele-positive subsets. For co-occurrence clustering, repertoires with fewer than 30,000 or more than 120,000 public chains were excluded, along with four to six repertoires with anomalous nucleotide sharing. TCRdb provides this immuneACCESS table in a form limited to in-frame rearrangements. Some clones are lacking; in checked studies, under half of them reflect an unresolved V gene, and why the rest are absent is not known. The V and J calls and clone size were taken over from that table, and D and trimming were inferred from the DNA. Across this sample there are around 99,000 clones, with over 70% seen only once. Together, the top ten hold around 6.6% of the sample.

The V gene is TRBV7-8 and the J gene is TRBJ1-5; the D gene remains uncertain. The TCR originated in a man aged 50-60 years in good health and CMV-seropositive. The sequencing sample was made of PBMCs. The CDR3 sequence is CASSLVANSNQPQHF. In nucleotide form, the sequence is TGTGCCAGCAGCTTAGTTGCTAATAGCAATCAGCCCCAGCATTTT.